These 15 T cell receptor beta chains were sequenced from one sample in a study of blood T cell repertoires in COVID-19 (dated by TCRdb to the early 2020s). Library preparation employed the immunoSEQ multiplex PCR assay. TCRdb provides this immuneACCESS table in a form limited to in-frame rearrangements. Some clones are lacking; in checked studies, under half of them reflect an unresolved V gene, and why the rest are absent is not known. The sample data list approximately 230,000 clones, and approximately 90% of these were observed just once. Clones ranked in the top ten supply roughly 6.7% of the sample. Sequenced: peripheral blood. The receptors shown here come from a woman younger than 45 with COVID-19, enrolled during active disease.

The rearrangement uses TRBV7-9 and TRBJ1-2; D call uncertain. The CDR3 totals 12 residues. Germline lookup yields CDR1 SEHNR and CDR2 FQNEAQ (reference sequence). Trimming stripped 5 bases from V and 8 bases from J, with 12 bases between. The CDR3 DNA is TGTGCCAGCAGCCCCCCCTTTGGCGGCTACACCTTC. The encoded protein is CASSPPFGGYTF.

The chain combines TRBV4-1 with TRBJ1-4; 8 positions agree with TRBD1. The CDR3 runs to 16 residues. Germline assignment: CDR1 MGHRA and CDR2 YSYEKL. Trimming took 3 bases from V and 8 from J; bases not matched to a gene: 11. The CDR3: CASSQSLDRGQEKLFF. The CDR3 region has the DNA TGCGCCAGCAGCCAGTCTCTAGACAGGGGCCAAGAAAAACTGTTTTTT.

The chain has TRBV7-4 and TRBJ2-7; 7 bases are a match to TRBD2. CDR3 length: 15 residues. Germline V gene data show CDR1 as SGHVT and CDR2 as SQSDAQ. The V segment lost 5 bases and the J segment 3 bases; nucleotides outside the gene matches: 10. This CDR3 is CASSLGIGGNYEQYV. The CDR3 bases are TGTGCCAGCAGCCTGGGGATCGGGGGGAACTACGAGCAGTACGTC.

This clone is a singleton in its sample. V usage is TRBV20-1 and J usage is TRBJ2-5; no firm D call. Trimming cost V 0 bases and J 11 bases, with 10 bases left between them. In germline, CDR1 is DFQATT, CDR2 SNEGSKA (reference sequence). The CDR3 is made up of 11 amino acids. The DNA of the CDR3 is TGCAGTGCTAGAGATCCGCGCATACAGTACTTC. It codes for CSARDPRIQYF.

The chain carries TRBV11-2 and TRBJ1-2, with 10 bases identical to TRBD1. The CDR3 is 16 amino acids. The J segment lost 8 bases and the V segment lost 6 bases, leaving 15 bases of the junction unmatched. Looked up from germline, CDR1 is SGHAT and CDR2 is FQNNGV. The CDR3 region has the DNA TGTGCCAGCAGGAATATCCGGGACAGGGGTGAAGGGGGCTACACCTTC. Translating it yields CASRNIRDRGEGGYTF. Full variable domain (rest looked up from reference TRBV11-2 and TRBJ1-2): EAGVAQSPRYKIIEKRQSVAFWCNPISGHATLYWYQQILGQGPKLLIQFQNNGVVDDSQLPKDRFSAERLKGVDSTLKIQPAKLEDSAVYLCASRNIRDRGEGGYTFGSGTRLTVV.

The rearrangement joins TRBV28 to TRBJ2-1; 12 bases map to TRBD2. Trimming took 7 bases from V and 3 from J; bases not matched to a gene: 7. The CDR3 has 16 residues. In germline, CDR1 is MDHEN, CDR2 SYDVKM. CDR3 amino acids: CASTPASGGGYNEQFF. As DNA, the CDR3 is TGTGCCAGCACCCCCGCTAGCGGGGGGGGCTACAATGAGCAGTTCTTC.

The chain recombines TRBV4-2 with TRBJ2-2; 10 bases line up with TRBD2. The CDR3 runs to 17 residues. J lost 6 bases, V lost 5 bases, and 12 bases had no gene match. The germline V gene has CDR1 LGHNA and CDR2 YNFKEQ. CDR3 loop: CASSARMSGGESGELFF. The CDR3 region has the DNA TGTGCCAGCAGCGCTCGGATGAGCGGGGGGGAGTCCGGGGAGCTGTTTTTT.

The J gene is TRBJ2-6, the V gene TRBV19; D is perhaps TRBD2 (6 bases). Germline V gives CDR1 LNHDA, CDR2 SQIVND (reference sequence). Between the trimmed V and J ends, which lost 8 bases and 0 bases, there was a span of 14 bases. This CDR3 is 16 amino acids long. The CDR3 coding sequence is TGTGCCAGTGGGGGGACCGCAGACTCTGGGGCCAACGTCCTGACTTTC. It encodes CASGGTADSGANVLTF. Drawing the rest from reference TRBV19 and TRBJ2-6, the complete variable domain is DGGITQSPKYLFRKEGQNVTLSCEQNLNHDAMYWYRQDPGQGLRLIYYSQIVNDFQKGDIAEGYSVSREKKESFPLTVTSAQKNPTAFYLCASGGTADSGANVLTFGAGSRLTVL.

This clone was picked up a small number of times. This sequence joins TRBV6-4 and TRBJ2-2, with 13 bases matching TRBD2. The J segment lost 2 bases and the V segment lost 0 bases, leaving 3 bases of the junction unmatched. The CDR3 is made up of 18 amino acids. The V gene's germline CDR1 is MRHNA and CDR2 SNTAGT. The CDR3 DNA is TGTGCCAGCAGTGACTCTGGGACTAGCGGGGACAACACCGGGGAGCTGTTTTTT. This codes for CASSDSGTSGDNTGELFF.

The CDR3 nucleotides read TGTGCCATCAAGGGGGATAGTTCACCCCTCCACTTT. Translated, it gives CAIKGDSSPLHF. The chain joins TRBV10-3 to TRBJ1-6; D is possibly TRBD1 (6 bases). The germline CDR1 and CDR2 sequences are ENHRY and SYGVKD. The CDR3 has 12 residues. V was pared by 7 bases and J by 9 bases, with 10 bases between.

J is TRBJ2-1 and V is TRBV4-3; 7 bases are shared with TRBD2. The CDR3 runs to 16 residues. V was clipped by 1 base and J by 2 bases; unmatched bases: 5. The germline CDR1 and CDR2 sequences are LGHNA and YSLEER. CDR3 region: CASSQGASGTYNEQFF. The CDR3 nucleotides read TGCGCCAGCAGCCAAGGCGCCAGCGGGACCTACAATGAGCAGTTCTTC.

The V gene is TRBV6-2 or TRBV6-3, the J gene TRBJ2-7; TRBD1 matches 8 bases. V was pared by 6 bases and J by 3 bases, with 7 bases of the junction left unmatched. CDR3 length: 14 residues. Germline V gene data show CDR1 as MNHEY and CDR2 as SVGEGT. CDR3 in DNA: TGTGCCAGCAGCCCGGGACAGGTCCTCTACGAGCAGTACGTC. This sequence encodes CASSPGQVLYEQYV.

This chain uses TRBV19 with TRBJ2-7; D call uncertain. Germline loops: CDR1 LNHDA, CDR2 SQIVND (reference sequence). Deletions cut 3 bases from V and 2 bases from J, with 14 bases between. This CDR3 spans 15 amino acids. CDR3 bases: TGTGCCAGTAGTATGGGTTTTGCTGGGCCCTACGAGCAGTACTTC. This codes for CASSMGFAGPYEQYF.

This CDR3 is CASSLRGRGDRTDTQYF. In nucleotides, the CDR3 is TGTGCCAGCAGCCTAAGGGGGCGGGGAGATCGCACAGATACGCAGTATTTT. V and J are TRBV9 and TRBJ2-3; D may be TRBD1 (7 bases). This CDR3 comprises 17 residues. Trimming shortened V by 4 bases and J by 1 base, and 19 bases separated the two germline ends. Germline CDR1 reads SGDLS; CDR2 reads YYNGEE.

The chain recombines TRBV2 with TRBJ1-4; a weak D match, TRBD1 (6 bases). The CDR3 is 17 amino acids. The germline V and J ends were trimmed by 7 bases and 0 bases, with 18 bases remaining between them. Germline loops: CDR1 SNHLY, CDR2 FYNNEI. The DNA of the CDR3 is TGTGCCAGCACCACGGACAGAGGCTCTGCAACTAATGAAAAACTGTTTTTT. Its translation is CASTTDRGSATNEKLFF. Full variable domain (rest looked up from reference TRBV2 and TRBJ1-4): EPEVTQTPSHQVTQMGQEVILRCVPISNHLYFYWYRQILGQKVEFLVSFYNNEISEKSEIFDDQFSVERPDGSNFTLKIRSTKLEDSAMYFCASTTDRGSATNEKLFFGSGTQLSVL.